One sample yielded the 18 T cell receptor beta chains listed below, sequenced in a study of pediatric ulcerative colitis (dated by TCRdb to the late 2010s). The library was produced with the immunoSEQ multiplex PCR assay. This is the immuneACCESS table as TCRdb keeps it, with only in-frame sequences that have V and J called. A part of the clones is gone; compared with another copy, unresolved V genes explain less than half, and the rest is unexplained. This sample has roughly 18,000 clones in its table, and around 74% of those were observed once. The ten biggest clones cover 6% to 7% of the sample. During colonoscopy, one to two rectal pinch biopsies were obtained for research purposes. The specimen sequenced was gut tissue. The receptor source for this set is a boy aged 10-17 years with moderate ulcerative colitis.

V gene TRBV4-2 combines with J gene TRBJ1-4; 9 nucleotides line up with TRBD1. The germline V gene has CDR1 LGHNA and CDR2 YNFKEQ. V was clipped by 1 base and J by 1 base; unmatched bases: 10. The length of the CDR3 is 19 residues. In nucleotides, the CDR3 is TGTGCCAGCAGCCAAGTTTCGATTAACAGGGGGCAAACTAATGAAAAACTGTTTTTT. Residues: CASSQVSINRGQTNEKLFF.

V is TRBV4-1 and J is TRBJ2-1; 7 bases map to TRBD2. J gave up 4 bases and V 4 bases, and 7 bases lay outside the gene matches. CDR1 MGHRA and CDR2 YSYEKL come from the germline V gene. This CDR3 contains 15 residues. The CDR3 is CASSPGLVMYNEQFF. DNA of the CDR3: TGCGCCAGCAGCCCAGGACTAGTTATGTACAATGAGCAGTTCTTC.

V is TRBV6-5 and J is TRBJ1-1; D is ambiguous. The CDR3 extends over 15 amino acids. V gave up 4 bases and J gave up 3 bases, with 15 bases separating them. Germline V lookup: CDR1 MNHEY, CDR2 SVGAGI. In nucleotides, the CDR3 is TGTGCCAGCAGTTGGAGAGGCCGGTCTCACACTGAAGCTTTCTTT. This sequence encodes CASSWRGRSHTEAFF.

This chain links TRBV5-1 with TRBJ2-5; D perhaps matches TRBD2 (6 bases). The CDR3 has 17 amino acids. Germline CDR1 SGHRS, CDR2 YFSETQ. V shed 4 bases and J shed 2 bases, with 21 bases lying between them. The CDR3 loop is CASSLGGAGYRQETQYF. The CDR3 region has the DNA TGCGCCAGCAGCCTTGGAGGGGCTGGGTACAGACAAGAGACCCAGTACTTC.

The chain combines TRBV7-6 with TRBJ1-4; TRBD1 is a possible D gene (5 bases). CDR1 and CDR2 (germline): SGHVS, FNYEAQ. The ends were cut back, 5 bases at V and 5 bases at J, with 12 bases in the middle. This CDR3 region has 14 residues. The CDR3: CASSRGHSNEKLFF. The CDR3 coding sequence is TGTGCCAGCAGCCGGGGCCACAGCAATGAAAAACTGTTTTTT.

This clone rates as medium-sized. V gene TRBV10-3 combines with J gene TRBJ2-7, with 9 bases identical to TRBD2. Trimming took 10 bases from V and 2 from J; bases not matched to a gene: 9. The CDR3 is made up of 14 amino acids. Germline CDR1 and CDR2: ENHRY and SYGVKD. CDR3 bases: TGTGCCACTACCCAGGCGGGAGGGACCTACGAGCAGTACTTC. Its protein is CATTQAGGTYEQYF.

The genes are TRBV10-1 and TRBJ1-1; 8 nucleotides agree with TRBD1. Germline V lookup: CDR1 WNHNN, CDR2 SYGVQD (reference sequence). CDR3 size: 14 residues. V dropped 7 bases and J dropped 1; count of bases not matched to a gene: 5. The CDR3 spells CASKSGTGNTEAFF. The CDR3 coding sequence is TGCGCCAGCAAATCTGGGACAGGGAACACTGAAGCTTTCTTT.

This clone was seen a single time. The chain uses TRBV21-1 and TRBJ1-5. TRBV21-1 is given as a pseudogene. The CDR3 runs to 15 residues. CDR3 coding DNA: TGTGCCAGCAGCAACCGAAACCGGGTTGTCGGCCCCCAGCATTTT. Translated: CASSNRNRVVGPQHF.

The chain combines TRBV7-9 with TRBJ2-7, with 7 bases that match TRBD2. The V gene end was trimmed by 3 bases and the J gene end by 9 bases; junction bases not matched to a gene: 17. The CDR3 loop spans 16 amino acids. From germline, CDR1 is SEHNR and CDR2 FQNEAQ (reference sequence). In DNA form, the CDR3 reads TGTGCCAGCAGCTTTTTCCCGGGACTACCCCTTATGGGGCAGTACTTC. Translating gives CASSFFPGLPLMGQYF.

This chain links TRBV2 with TRBJ2-7, with D maybe TRBD1 (6 bases). Germline CDR1 reads SNHLY; CDR2 reads FYNNEI. CDR3 size: 13 residues. The ends were cut back, 6 bases at V and 2 bases at J, with 11 bases in the middle. CDR3 sequence reads: CASSGGQTYEQYF. The CDR3 DNA sequence: TGTGCCAGCAGCGGCGGACAGACCTACGAGCAGTACTTC.

This rearrangement joins TRBV9 to TRBJ2-1; 8 nucleotides align to TRBD2. The V and J ends lost 0 bases and 3 bases, in that order; junction bases with no gene match: 2. Germline CDR1 SGDLS, CDR2 YYNGEE. The CDR3 runs to 15 residues. The CDR3 protein is CASSVELAVYNEQFF. The CDR3 nucleotides read TGTGCCAGCAGCGTAGAACTAGCGGTCTACAATGAGCAGTTCTTC.

The chain combines TRBV19 with TRBJ1-3; 9 positions agree with TRBD1. Germline V gives CDR1 LNHDA, CDR2 SQIVND (reference sequence). This CDR3 comprises 14 residues. Trimming at V came to 8 bases and at J to 0 bases, leaving 2 bases not matched to a gene. The CDR3 nucleotides read TGTGCCAGTGGGGACAGGGCCTCTGGAAACACCATATATTTT. Its translation: CASGDRASGNTIYF.

The gene calls are TRBV27 and TRBJ1-2, with 8 bases identical to TRBD1. Germline-derived CDR1 and CDR2 are MNHEY and SMNVEV (reference sequence). CDR3 length: 13 residues. Unmatched junction bases numbered 5, after V lost 3 bases and J lost 8 bases. The CDR3 region is CASSFQGAGGYTF. The CDR3 region has the DNA TGTGCCAGCAGTTTTCAGGGGGCGGGGGGCTACACCTTC.

The V call is TRBV7-8, the J call TRBJ2-3, with a possible D match to TRBD1 (5 bases). The V gene's germline CDR1 is SGHVS and CDR2 FQNEAQ. V lost 5 bases, J lost 0 bases, and 15 bases lay in between. The CDR3 contains 16 residues. CDR3 sequence (DNA): TGTGCCAGCAGCCTCAGGGTCCCCAGGAGCACAGATACGCAGTATTTT. Translation gives CASSLRVPRSTDTQYF.

V and J are TRBV18 and TRBJ1-4; 7 bases map to TRBD1. The germline V gene encodes CDR1 KGHSH and CDR2 LQKENI. The CDR3 spans 15 residues. Trimming cost V 3 bases and J 7 bases; bases outside gene matches: 8. The chain's CDR3 is CASSPSQGNSEKLFF. In DNA form, the CDR3 reads TGTGCCAGCTCACCTTCACAGGGGAATAGTGAAAAACTGTTTTTT.

V is TRBV19 and J is TRBJ2-3; the match to TRBD2 covers 8 bases. Germline lookup yields CDR1 LNHDA and CDR2 SQIVND (reference sequence). The CDR3 length is 19 residues. V lost 3 bases to trimming and J lost 0 bases; unmatched junction nucleotides: 14. The CDR3 loop is CASSMEMGDSGTSTDTQYF. As DNA, the CDR3 is TGTGCCAGTAGTATGGAGATGGGTGATAGCGGGACTAGCACAGATACGCAGTATTTT.

As to this clone: The sample has other DNA sequences that encode this CDR3 too. The chain recombines TRBV9 with TRBJ2-7; 8 bases agree with TRBD1. V lost 4 bases, J lost 2 bases, and 5 bases stayed unmatched. Germline V gene data show CDR1 as SGDLS and CDR2 as YYNGEE. This CDR3 has 14 amino acids. The CDR3 loop is CASSPGQGAYEQYF. CDR3 sequence (DNA): TGTGCCAGCAGCCCAGGACAGGGAGCCTACGAGCAGTACTTC.

This clone occurred a few times. The chain links TRBV4-1 to TRBJ2-2; TRBD1 matches at 8 bases. Trimming at V came to 4 bases and at J to 6 bases, leaving 7 bases not matched to a gene. The germline V gene has CDR1 MGHRA and CDR2 YSYEKL. The CDR3 totals 15 residues. CDR3 in DNA: TGCGCCAGCAGCCCGGACAGGGAGTTTGCCGGGGAGCTGTTTTTT. It translates to CASSPDREFAGELFF.